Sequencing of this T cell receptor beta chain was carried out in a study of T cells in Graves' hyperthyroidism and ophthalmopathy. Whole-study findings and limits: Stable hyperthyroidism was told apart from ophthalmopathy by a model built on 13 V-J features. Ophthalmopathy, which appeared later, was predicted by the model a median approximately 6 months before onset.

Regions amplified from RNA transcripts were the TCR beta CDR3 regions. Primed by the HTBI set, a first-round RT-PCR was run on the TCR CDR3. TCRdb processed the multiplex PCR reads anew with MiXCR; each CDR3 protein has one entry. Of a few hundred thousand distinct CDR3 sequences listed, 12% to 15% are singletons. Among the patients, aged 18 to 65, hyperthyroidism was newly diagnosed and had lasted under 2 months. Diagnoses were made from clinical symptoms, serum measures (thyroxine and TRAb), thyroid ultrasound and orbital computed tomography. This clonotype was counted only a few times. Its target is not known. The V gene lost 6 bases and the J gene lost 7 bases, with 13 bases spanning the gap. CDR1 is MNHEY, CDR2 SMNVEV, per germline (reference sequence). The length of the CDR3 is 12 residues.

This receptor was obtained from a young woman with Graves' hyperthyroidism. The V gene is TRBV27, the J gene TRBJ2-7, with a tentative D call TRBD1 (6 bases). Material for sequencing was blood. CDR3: CASSLQGSEQYF. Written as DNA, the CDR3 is TGTGCCAGCAGCCTACAGGGTAGTGAGCAGTACTTC.